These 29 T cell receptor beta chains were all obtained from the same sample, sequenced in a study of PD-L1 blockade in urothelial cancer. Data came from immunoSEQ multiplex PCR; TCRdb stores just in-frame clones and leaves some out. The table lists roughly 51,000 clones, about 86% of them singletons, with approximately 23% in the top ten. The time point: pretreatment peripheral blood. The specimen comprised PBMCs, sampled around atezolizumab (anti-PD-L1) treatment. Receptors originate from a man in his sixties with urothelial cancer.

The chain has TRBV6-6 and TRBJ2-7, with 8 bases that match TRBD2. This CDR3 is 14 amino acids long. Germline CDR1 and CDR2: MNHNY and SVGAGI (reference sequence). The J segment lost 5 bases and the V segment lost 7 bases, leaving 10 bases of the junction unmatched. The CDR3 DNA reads TGTGCCAGCATTCCCGGGACTAGAAATCACGAGCAGTACTTC. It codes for CASIPGTRNHEQYF.

The CDR3 DNA follows: TGTGCCAGCAGGGACAGCTTGAACACTGAAGCTTTCTTT. Encoded protein: CASRDSLNTEAFF. V usage is TRBV6-5 and J usage is TRBJ1-1; D is possibly TRBD1 (6 bases). Trimming removed 6 bases from V and 0 bases from J, with 8 bases in between. Looked up from germline, CDR1 is MNHEY and CDR2 is SVGAGI. CDR3 length: 13 residues.

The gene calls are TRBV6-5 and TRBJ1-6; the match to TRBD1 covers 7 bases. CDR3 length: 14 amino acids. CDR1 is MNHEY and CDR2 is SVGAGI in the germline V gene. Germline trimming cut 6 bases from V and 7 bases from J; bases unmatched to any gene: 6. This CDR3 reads CASRAGTENSPLHF. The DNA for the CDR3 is TGTGCCAGCAGAGCCGGGACAGAAAATTCACCCCTCCACTTT.

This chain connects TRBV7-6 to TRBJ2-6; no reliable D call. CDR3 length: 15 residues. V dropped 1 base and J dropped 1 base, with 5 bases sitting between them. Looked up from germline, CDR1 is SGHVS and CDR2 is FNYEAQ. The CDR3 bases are TGTGCCAGCAGCTTAGAAACATCTGGGGCCAACGTCCTGACTTTC. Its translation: CASSLETSGANVLTF.

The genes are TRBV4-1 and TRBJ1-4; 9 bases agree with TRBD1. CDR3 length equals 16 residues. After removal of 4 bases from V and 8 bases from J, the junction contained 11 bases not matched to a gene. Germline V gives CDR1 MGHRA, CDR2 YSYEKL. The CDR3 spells CASSRGGQGGNEKLFF. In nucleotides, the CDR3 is TGCGCCAGCAGCCGGGGGGGACAGGGCGGGAACGAAAAACTGTTTTTT.

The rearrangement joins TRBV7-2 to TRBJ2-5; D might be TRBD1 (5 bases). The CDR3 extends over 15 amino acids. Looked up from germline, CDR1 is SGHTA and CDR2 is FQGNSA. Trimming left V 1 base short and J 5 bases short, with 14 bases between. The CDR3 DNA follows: TGTGCCAGCAGCTTAGATCAGGGAATGAGGGAGACCCAGTACTTC. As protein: CASSLDQGMRETQYF. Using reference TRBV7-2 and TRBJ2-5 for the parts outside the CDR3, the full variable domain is GAGVSQSPSNKVTEKGKDVELRCDPISGHTALYWYRQSLGQGLEFLIYFQGNSAPDKSGLPSDRFSAERTGGSVSTLTIQRTQQEDSAVYLCASSLDQGMRETQYFGPGTRLLVL.

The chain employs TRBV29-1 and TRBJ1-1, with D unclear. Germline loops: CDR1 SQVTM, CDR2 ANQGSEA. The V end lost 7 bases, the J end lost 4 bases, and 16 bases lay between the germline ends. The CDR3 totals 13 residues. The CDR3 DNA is TGCAGCGCCGCCTTGATAGCCTCCACTGAAGCTTTCTTT. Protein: CSAALIASTEAFF.

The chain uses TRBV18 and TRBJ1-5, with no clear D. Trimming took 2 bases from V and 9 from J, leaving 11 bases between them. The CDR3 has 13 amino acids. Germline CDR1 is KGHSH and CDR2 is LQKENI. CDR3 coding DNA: TGTGCCAGCTCACCAACAGACTATCGGCCCCAGCATTTT. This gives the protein CASSPTDYRPQHF.

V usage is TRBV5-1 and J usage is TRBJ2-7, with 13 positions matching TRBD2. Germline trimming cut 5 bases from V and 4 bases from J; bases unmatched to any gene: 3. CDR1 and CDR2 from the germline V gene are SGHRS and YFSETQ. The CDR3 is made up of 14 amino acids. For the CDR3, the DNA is TGCGCCAGCAGGGTGACTAGCGGGAGGTACGAGCAGTACTTC. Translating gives CASRVTSGRYEQYF. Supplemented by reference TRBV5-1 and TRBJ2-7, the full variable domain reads KAGVTQTPRYLIKTRGQQVTLSCSPISGHRSVSWYQQTPGQGLQFLFEYFSETQRNKGNFPGRFSGRQFSNSRSEMNVSTLELGDSALYLCASRVTSGRYEQYFGPGTRLTVT.

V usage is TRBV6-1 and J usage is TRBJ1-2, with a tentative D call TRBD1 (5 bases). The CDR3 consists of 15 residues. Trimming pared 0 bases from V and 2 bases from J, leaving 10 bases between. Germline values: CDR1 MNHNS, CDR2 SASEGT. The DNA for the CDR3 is TGTGCCAGCAGTGAAGCTAGGGGCTGGAACTATGGCTACACCTTC. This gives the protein CASSEARGWNYGYTF.

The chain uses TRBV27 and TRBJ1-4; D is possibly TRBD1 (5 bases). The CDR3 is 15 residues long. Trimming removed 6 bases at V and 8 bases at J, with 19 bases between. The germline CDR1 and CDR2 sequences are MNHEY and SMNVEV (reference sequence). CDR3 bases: TGTGCCAGCAGCTCGGTGGGGGGAGGAAAGGAAAAACTGTTTTTT. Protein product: CASSSVGGGKEKLFF.

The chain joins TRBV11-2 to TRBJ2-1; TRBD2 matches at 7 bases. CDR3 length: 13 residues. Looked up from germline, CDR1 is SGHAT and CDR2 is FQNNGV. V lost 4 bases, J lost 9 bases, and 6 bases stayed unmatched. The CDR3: CASSYTSVLEQFF. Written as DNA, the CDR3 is TGTGCCAGCAGCTACACTAGCGTCCTTGAGCAGTTCTTC.

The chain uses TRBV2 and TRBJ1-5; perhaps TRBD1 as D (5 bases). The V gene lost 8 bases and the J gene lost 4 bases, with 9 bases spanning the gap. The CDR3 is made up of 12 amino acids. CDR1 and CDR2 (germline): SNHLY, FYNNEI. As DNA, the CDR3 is TGTGCCAGCGGGGGGGGGAATCAGCCCCAGCATTTT. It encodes CASGGGNQPQHF. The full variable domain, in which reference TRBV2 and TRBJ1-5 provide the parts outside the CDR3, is EPEVTQTPSHQVTQMGQEVILRCVPISNHLYFYWYRQILGQKVEFLVSFYNNEISEKSEIFDDQFSVERPDGSNFTLKIRSTKLEDSAMYFCASGGGNQPQHFGDGTRLSIL.

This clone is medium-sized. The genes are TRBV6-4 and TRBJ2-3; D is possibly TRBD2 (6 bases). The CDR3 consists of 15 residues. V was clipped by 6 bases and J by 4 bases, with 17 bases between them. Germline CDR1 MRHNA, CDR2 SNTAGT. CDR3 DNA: TGTGCCAGCAGCCAAGGAGGCGGGGAGGCAGATACGCAGTATTTT. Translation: CASSQGGGEADTQYF.

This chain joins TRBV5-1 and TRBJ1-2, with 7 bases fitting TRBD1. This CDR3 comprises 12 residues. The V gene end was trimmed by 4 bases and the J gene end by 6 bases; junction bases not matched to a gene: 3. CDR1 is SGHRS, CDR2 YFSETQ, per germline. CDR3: CASSQQGNGYTF. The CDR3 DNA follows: TGCGCCAGCAGCCAACAGGGGAATGGCTACACCTTC. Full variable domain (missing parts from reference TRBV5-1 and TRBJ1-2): KAGVTQTPRYLIKTRGQQVTLSCSPISGHRSVSWYQQTPGQGLQFLFEYFSETQRNKGNFPGRFSGRQFSNSRSEMNVSTLELGDSALYLCASSQQGNGYTFGSGTRLTVV.

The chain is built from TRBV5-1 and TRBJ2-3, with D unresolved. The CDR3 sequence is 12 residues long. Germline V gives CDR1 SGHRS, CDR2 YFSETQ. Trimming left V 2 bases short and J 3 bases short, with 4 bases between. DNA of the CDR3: TGCGCCAGCAGCTTTAAAACAGATACGCAGTATTTT. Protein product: CASSFKTDTQYF.

The CDR3 DNA reads TGTGCCAGCAGTAACGGACAGTGGGATGGCTACACCTTC. Translation: CASSNGQWDGYTF. The genes are TRBV28 and TRBJ1-2, with TRBD1 as a possible D gene (6 bases). Germline V gene data show CDR1 as MDHEN and CDR2 as SYDVKM. CDR3 length: 13 residues. V gave up 5 bases and J gave up 6 bases, with 13 bases separating them.

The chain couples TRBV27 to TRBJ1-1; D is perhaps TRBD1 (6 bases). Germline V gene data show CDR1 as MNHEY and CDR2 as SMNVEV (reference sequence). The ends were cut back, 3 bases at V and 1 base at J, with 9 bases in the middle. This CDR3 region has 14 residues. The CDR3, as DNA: TGTGCCAGCAGTTTGGCCAGGGGGAACACTGAAGCTTTCTTT. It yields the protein CASSLARGNTEAFF.

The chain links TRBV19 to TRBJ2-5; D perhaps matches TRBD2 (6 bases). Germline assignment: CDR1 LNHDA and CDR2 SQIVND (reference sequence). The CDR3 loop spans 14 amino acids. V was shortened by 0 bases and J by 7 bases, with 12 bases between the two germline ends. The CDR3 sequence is CASSIESGSATQYF. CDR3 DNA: TGTGCCAGTAGTATAGAATCCGGGAGTGCGACCCAGTACTTC.

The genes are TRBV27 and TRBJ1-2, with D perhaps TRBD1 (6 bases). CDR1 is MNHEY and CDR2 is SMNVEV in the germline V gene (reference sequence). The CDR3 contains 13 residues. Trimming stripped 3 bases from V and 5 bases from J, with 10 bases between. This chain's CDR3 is CASSLAGQYGYTF. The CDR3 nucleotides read TGTGCCAGCAGTTTGGCTGGACAGTATGGCTACACCTTC.

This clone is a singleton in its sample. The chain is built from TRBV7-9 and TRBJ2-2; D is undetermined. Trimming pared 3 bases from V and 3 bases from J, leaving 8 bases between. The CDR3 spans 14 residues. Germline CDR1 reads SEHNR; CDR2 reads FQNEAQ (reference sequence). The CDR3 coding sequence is TGTGCCAGCAGCTTTCGTCTCGACACCGGGGAGCTGTTTTTT. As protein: CASSFRLDTGELFF.

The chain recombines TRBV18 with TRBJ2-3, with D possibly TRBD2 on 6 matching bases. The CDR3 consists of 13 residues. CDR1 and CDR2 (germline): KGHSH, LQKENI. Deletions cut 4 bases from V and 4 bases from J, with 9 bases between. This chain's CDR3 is CASSRGAADTQYF. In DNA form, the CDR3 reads TGTGCCAGCTCACGCGGGGCGGCAGATACGCAGTATTTT.

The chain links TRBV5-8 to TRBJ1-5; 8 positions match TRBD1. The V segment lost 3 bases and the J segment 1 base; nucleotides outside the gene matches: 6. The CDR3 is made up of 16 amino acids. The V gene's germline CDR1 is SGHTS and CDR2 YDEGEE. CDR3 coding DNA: TGTGCCAGCAGCTCAGGGACAGGCCACAGCAATCAGCCCCAGCATTTT. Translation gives CASSSGTGHSNQPQHF.

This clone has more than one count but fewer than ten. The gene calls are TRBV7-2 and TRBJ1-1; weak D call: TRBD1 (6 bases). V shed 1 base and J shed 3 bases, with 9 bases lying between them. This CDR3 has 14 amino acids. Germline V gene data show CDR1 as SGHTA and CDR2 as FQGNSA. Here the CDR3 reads CASSLGGQHTEAFF. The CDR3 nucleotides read TGTGCCAGCAGCTTAGGCGGACAGCACACTGAAGCTTTCTTT.

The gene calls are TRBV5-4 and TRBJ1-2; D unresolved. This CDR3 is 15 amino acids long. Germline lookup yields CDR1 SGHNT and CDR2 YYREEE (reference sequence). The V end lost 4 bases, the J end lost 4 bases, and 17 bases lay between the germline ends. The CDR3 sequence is CASSHNSIRSYGYTF. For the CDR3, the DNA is TGTGCCAGCAGCCATAATTCAATCAGGTCCTATGGCTACACCTTC. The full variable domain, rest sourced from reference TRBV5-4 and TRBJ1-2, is ETGVTQSPTHLIKTRGQQVTLRCSSQSGHNTVSWYQQALGQGPQFIFQYYREEENGRGNFPPRFSGLQFPNYSSELNVNALELDDSALYLCASSHNSIRSYGYTFGSGTRLTVV.

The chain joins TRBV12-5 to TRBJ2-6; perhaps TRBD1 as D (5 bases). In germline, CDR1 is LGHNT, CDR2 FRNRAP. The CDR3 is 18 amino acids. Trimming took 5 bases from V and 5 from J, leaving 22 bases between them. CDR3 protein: CASGATNAGQSRANVLTF. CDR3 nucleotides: TGTGCTAGTGGTGCGACGAATGCAGGACAAAGTCGGGCCAACGTCCTGACTTTC.

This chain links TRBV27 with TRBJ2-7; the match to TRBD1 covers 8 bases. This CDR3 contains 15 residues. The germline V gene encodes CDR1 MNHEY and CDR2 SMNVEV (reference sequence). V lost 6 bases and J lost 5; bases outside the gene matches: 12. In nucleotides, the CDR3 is TGTGCCAGCAGGCCTCGACAGGGGATGGTCGACGAGCAGTACTTC. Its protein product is CASRPRQGMVDEQYF.

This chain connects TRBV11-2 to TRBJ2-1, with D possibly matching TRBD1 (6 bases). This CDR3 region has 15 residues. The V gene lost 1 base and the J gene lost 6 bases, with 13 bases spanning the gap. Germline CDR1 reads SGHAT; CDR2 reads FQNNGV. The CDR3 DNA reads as TGTGCCAGCAGCTTAGGGGCGACAGGAACCAATGAGCAGTTCTTC. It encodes CASSLGATGTNEQFF.

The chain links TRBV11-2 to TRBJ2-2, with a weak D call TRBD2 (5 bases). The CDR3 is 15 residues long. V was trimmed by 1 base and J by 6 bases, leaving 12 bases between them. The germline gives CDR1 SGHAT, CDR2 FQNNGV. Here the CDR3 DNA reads TGTGCCAGCAGCTTAGTCGGGGTGGTGGCCGGGGAGCTGTTTTTT. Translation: CASSLVGVVAGELFF.